These 16 T cell receptor beta chains originate from one sample sequenced in a study of CDR3 diversity in severe acne. TCRdb called the PCR reads again in MiXCR, with one record for every CDR3 protein. The sample lists roughly 79,000 distinct CDR3 sequences, about 49% occurring once. The source material was blood. Receptors originate from a male donor with severe acne vulgaris.

Regarding this clonotype: A much larger clone lies one base from this, so it may be a read error. A read error is likely, as this CDR3 ends without the conserved phenylalanine or tryptophan. V gene TRBV9 combines with J gene TRBJ2-7; D unresolved. The CDR3 sequence is 13 residues long. V lost 2 bases and J 0 bases, leaving 6 bases between the germline ends. The germline V gene has CDR1 SGDLS and CDR2 YYNGEE. CDR3 nucleotides: TGTGCCAGCAGCGTGAGCGACTCCTACGAGCAGTACTCC. It specifies CASSVSDSYEQYS.

The chain recombines TRBV29-1 with TRBJ2-7, with 8 bases that match TRBD1. The length of the CDR3 is 12 residues. Trimming removed 2 bases from V and 7 bases from J; junction bases left unmatched: 4. Per germline, CDR1 SQVTM and CDR2 ANQGSEA. Here the CDR3 reads CSVEQGAQEQYF. The CDR3 DNA reads TGCAGCGTTGAACAGGGGGCTCAGGAGCAGTACTTC.

This clonotype was seen only once. The chain joins TRBV19 to TRBJ1-5; the match to TRBD1 covers 8 bases. Germline trimming cut 4 bases from V and 5 bases from J; bases unmatched to any gene: 10. The V gene's germline CDR1 is LNHDA and CDR2 SQIVND (reference sequence). CDR3 size: 16 residues. The CDR3: CASSNPTGATYQPQHF. For the CDR3, the DNA is TGTGCCAGTAGTAATCCGACAGGGGCCACTTATCAGCCCCAGCATTTT.

CDR3 amino acids: CATSDEGLAESEQYF. The CDR3 DNA follows: TGTGCCACCAGTGATGAGGGACTAGCAGAGTCCGAGCAGTACTTC. The chain links TRBV24-1 to TRBJ2-7; 9 positions agree with TRBD2. Unmatched junction bases numbered 8, after V lost 3 bases and J lost 6 bases. The CDR3 has 15 amino acids. Looked up from germline, CDR1 is KGHDR and CDR2 is SFDVKD.

The chain employs TRBV28 and TRBJ1-2, with D possibly matching TRBD1 (5 bases). V lost 6 bases to trimming and J lost 8 bases, with 16 bases between them. The CDR3 extends over 13 amino acids. Germline assignment: CDR1 MDHEN and CDR2 SYDVKM. CDR3 amino acids: CASSPRAGRGYTF. The CDR3 bases are TGTGCCAGCAGCCCAAGGGCAGGGAGAGGCTACACCTTC.

CDR3 DNA: TGTGCCAGCAGCCAGGGACAGGGGGGCTACGAGCAGTACTTC. Residues: CASSQGQGGYEQYF. The chain joins TRBV7-2 to TRBJ2-7; TRBD1 agrees at 11 bases. This CDR3 is 14 amino acids long. Germline values: CDR1 SGHTA, CDR2 FQGNSA. V shed 5 bases, J shed 3 bases, and the junction held 3 bases outside the gene matches.

In this sample, this clonotype turned up many times. This sequence joins TRBV6-5 and TRBJ2-3, with D maybe TRBD1 (7 bases). Germline V gene lookup returns CDR1 MNHEY and CDR2 SVGAGI. V was clipped by 0 bases and J by 3 bases, with 13 bases between them. The CDR3 is 16 amino acids. The chain's CDR3 is CASSYSWDSGTDTQYF. Here the CDR3 DNA reads TGTGCCAGCAGTTACTCGTGGGACAGCGGGACAGATACGCAGTATTTT.

The rearrangement links TRBV25-1 to TRBJ1-2; D unresolved. The CDR3 runs to 15 residues. Germline CDR1 reads MGHDK; CDR2 reads SYGVNS. Trimming pared 3 bases from V and 3 bases from J, leaving 14 bases between. CDR3 region: CASSDAEAHYYGYTF. Here the CDR3 DNA reads TGTGCCAGCAGTGACGCGGAGGCCCACTACTATGGCTACACCTTC.

The chain employs TRBV11-2 and TRBJ1-4; D might be TRBD1 (5 bases). Germline V gene data show CDR1 as SGHAT and CDR2 as FQNNGV. V gave up 5 bases and J gave up 7 bases, with 23 bases separating them. This CDR3 is 17 amino acids long. The CDR3: CASSPNPPGTGGEKLFF. In DNA form, the CDR3 reads TGTGCCAGCAGCCCCAACCCCCCTGGGACGGGGGGTGAAAAACTGTTTTTT. The full variable domain, with the rest looked up from reference TRBV11-2 and TRBJ1-4, is EAGVAQSPRYKIIEKRQSVAFWCNPISGHATLYWYQQILGQGPKLLIQFQNNGVVDDSQLPKDRFSAERLKGVDSTLKIQPAKLEDSAVYLCASSPNPPGTGGEKLFFGSGTQLSVL.

The chain joins TRBV7-9 to TRBJ2-5; D is undetermined. Germline loops: CDR1 SEHNR, CDR2 FQNEAQ (reference sequence). V was pared by 11 bases and J by 2 bases, with 18 bases between. This CDR3 spans 14 amino acids. The CDR3 DNA reads as TGTGCCCTGGGCGGCAGGAATACTCAAGAGACCCAGTACTTC. It translates to CALGGRNTQETQYF.

The V and J genes are TRBV9 and TRBJ2-2, with 11 bases identical to TRBD2. Germline V gives CDR1 SGDLS, CDR2 YYNGEE. The junction had 11 bases not matched to a gene; V was cut back by 0 bases and J by 4 bases. This CDR3 has 19 residues. In DNA form, the CDR3 reads TGTGCCAGCAGCGTAGTAACTAGCGGGAGAGGGATGGGCACCGGGGAGCTGTTTTTT. As protein: CASSVVTSGRGMGTGELFF.

V is TRBV25-1 and J is TRBJ1-2, with 8 bases aligning to TRBD1. Per the germline V gene, CDR1 is MGHDK and CDR2 is SYGVNS. V gave up 5 bases and J gave up 6 bases; unmatched junction bases: 11. The CDR3 is made up of 15 amino acids. The CDR3 reads CASSYSTGAYDGYTF. CDR3 DNA sequence: TGTGCCAGCAGTTACTCGACAGGGGCTTATGATGGCTACACCTTC.

This clonotype was recorded a few times. The genes are TRBV27 and TRBJ2-7, with D perhaps TRBD1 (6 bases). CDR3 length: 14 amino acids. V was pared by 6 bases and J by 2 bases, with 14 bases between. Germline CDR1 reads MNHEY; CDR2 reads SMNVEV (reference sequence). The CDR3 DNA sequence: TGTGCCAGCAGCCCCCTGACAGGAACCTACGAGCAGTACTTC. Encoded protein: CASSPLTGTYEQYF.

The table lists this clonotype with many counts. The chain carries TRBV5-1 and TRBJ1-6; D remains ambiguous. Germline V gene data show CDR1 as SGHRS and CDR2 as YFSETQ. The CDR3 loop spans 15 amino acids. V gave up 2 bases and J gave up 13 bases, with 19 bases separating them. In DNA, the CDR3 is TGCGCCAGCAGCTTTGAGGACGTCTCTATAGATCCCCTCCACTTT. Encoded protein: CASSFEDVSIDPLHF. Variable domain in full (rest from reference TRBV5-1 and TRBJ1-6): KAGVTQTPRYLIKTRGQQVTLSCSPISGHRSVSWYQQTPGQGLQFLFEYFSETQRNKGNFPGRFSGRQFSNSRSEMNVSTLELGDSALYLCASSFEDVSIDPLHFGNGTRLTVT.

This clonotype was picked up many times. CDR3 nucleotide sequence: TGCAGTGCTAACCTGGGGGGAAGCTATAATTCACCCCTCCACTTT. It translates to CSANLGGSYNSPLHF. V and J are TRBV20-1 and TRBJ1-6, with a possible D match to TRBD1 (5 bases). V was pared by 4 bases and J by 3 bases, with 13 bases between. Germline V gene data show CDR1 as DFQATT and CDR2 as SNEGSKA (reference sequence). The CDR3 runs to 15 residues.

Worth noting for this clonotype: A much more abundant neighbour one base away suggests this may be a read error. This likely comes from a read error, as the CDR3 has no conserved phenylalanine or tryptophan at its end. The chain links TRBV5-8 to TRBJ2-1; D is ambiguous. Germline loops: CDR1 SGHTS, CDR2 YDEGEE. V gave up 2 bases and J gave up 0 bases, with 9 bases separating them. The CDR3 is 15 residues long. The CDR3 DNA reads as TGTGCCAGCAGCTTAGGCTATAGCTCCTACAATGAGCAGTTCCTC. Translating gives CASSLGYSSYNEQFL.